What follows describes a single T cell receptor beta chain. The target antigen is unknown. No patient escaped relapse after autologous stem cell transplantation, and brentuximab vedotin exposure varied. Best responses fell into complete response, partial response or progressive disease. The CDR3 is 15 residues long. With 5 bases clipped from V and 12 bases from J, the junction kept 11 bases outside the gene matches. CDR1 is SGHRS, CDR2 YFSETQ, per germline. Sequencing used immunoSEQ multiplex PCR; TCRdb keeps in-frame clones, though not all of them. This sample has tens of thousands of clones, with roughly nine tenths found just once. The sample comes from a study of PD-1 blockade in classical Hodgkin lymphoma. General study points: Repertoire differences have undefined causes, possibly disease activity or prior therapy. CD4+ TCR diversity rose significantly by C4D1, and CD8+ TCR diversity did not.

This rearrangement joins TRBV5-1 to TRBJ2-1; 13 nucleotides agree with TRBD2. The sample consisted of peripheral blood mononuclear cells (PBMCs), taken before the second cycle of nivolumab. The sequence was obtained from a human donor with classical Hodgkin lymphoma. The CDR3 DNA reads as TGCGCCAGCAGGACTAGCGGGGGGCGCAAGGCCTGGCAGTTCTTC. Protein product: CASRTSGGRKAWQFF.